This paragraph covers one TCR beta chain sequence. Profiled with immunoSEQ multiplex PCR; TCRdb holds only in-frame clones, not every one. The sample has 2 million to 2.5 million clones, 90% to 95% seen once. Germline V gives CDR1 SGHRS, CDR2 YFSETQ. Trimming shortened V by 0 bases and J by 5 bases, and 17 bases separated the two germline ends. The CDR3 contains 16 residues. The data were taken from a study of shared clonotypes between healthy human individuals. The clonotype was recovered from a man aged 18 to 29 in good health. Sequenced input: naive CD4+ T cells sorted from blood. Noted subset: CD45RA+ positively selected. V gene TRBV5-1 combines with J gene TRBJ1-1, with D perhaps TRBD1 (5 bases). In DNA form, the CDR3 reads TGCGCCAGCAGCTTGGAACCCAGGGATGGTCGTACTGAAGCTTTCTTT. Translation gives CASSLEPRDGRTEAFF.